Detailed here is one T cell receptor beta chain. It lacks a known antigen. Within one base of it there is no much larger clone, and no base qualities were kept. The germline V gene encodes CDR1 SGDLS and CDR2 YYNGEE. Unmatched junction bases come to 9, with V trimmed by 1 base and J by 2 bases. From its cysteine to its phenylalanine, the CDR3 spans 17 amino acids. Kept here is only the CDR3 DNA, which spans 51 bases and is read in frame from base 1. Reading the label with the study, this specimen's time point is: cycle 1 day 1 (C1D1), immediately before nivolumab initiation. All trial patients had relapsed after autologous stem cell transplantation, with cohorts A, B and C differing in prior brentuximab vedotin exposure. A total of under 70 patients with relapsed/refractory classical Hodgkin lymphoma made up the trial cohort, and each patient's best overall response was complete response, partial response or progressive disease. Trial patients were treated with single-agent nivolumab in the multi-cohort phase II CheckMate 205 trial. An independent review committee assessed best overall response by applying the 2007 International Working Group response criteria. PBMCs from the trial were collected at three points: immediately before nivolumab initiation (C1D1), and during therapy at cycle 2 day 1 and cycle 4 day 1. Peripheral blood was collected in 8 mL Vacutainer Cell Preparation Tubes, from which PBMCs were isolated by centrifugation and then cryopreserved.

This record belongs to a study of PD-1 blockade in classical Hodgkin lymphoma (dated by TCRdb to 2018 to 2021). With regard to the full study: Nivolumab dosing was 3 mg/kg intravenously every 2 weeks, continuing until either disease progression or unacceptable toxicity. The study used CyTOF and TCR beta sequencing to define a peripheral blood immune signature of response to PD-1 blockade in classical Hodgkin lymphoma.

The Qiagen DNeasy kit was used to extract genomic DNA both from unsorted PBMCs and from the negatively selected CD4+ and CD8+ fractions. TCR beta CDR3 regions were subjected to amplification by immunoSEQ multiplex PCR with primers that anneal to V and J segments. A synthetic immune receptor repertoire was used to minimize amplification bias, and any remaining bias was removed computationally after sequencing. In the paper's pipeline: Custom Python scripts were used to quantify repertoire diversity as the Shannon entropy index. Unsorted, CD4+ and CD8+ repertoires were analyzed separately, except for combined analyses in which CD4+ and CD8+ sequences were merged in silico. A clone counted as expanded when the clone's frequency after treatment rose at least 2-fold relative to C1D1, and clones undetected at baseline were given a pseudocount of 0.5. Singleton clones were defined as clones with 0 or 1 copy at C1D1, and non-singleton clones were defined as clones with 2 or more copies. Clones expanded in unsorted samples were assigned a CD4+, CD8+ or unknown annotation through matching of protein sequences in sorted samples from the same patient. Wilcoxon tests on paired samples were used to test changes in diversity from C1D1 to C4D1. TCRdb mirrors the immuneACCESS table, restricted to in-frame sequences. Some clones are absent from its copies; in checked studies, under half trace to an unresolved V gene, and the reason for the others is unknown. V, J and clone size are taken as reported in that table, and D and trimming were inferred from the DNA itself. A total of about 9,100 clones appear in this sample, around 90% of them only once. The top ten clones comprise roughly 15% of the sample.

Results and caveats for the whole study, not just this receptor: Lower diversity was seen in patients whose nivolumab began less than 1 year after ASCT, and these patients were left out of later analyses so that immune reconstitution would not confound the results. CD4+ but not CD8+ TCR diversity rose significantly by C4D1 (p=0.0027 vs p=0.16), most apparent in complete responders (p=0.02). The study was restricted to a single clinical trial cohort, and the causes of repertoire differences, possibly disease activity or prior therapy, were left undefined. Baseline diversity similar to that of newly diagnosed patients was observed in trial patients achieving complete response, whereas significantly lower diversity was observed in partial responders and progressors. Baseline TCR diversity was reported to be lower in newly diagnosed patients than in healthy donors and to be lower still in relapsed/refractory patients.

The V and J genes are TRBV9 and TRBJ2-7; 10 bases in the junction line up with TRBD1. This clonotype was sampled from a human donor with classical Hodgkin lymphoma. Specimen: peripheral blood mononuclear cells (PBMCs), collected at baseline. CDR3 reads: CASSVRPSGTGAYEQYF. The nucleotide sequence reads TGTGCCAGCAGCGTAAGGCCCTCCGGGACAGGGGCCTACGAGCAGTACTTC.